These T cell receptor beta chains were read from a single sample in a study of blood T cells in healthy people across ages. One entry per CDR3 protein, called by TCRdb with MiXCR from the 5' RACE reads. In the table there are more than 650,000 distinct CDR3 sequences, roughly 25% of which are singletons. Another study also made use of these data, one on T cells of mothers and their children.

Sequencing was carried out using blood. These receptors were collected from a boy younger than 18 in good health. Each CDR3 is given with its conserved first and last residue. A D gene is named only where the DNA matches it firmly. Size is stated for part of the rows, as once, few or many counts, or as a class when the clone is expanded.

>-|few|TRBV29-1|TRBJ1-1
TGCAGCGTATCGGACCGGCGGACCAACACTGAAGCTTTCTTT
CSVSDRRTNTEAFF
>TRBD2|-|TRBV3-1|TRBJ2-1
TGTGCCAGCAGCCACAGAGCGGGGGGCTCTTATTGGGCGAAAAATGAGCAGTTCTTC
CASSHRAGGSYWAKNEQFF
>-|-|TRBV20-1|TRBJ2-1
TGCAGTGCTAGCGGAGCGTCGGGCTACAATGAGCAGTTCTTC
CSASGASGYNEQFF
>TRBD1|-|TRBV20-1|TRBJ2-7
TGCAGTGCTCTGGACAGGGGGATTTTTGGTTACGTGCAGTACTTC
CSALDRGIFGYVQYF
>-|-|TRBV2|TRBJ1-1
TGTGCCAGCAAGGCAGGAAGGATGAACACTGAAGCTTTCTTT
CASKAGRMNTEAFF
>-|few|TRBV29-1|TRBJ2-4
TGCAGCGTTGAACTGGACCTAGCCAAAAACATTCAGTACTTC
CSVELDLAKNIQYF
>-|-|TRBV7-2|TRBJ2-1
TGTGCCAGCAGCCTAGGGGGGCGCAGAGATAGTGAGCAGTTCTTC
CASSLGGRRDSEQFF
>-|few|TRBV11-2|TRBJ1-5
TGTGCCAGCAGCCCGAGTGGCGGTCAGCCCCAGCATTTT
CASSPSGGQPQHF
>-|-|TRBV14|TRBJ1-2
TGTGCCAGCAGCCAGGAGAGGTGGCAGGCGGACTACACCTTC
CASSQERWQADYTF
>TRBD2|few|TRBV11-2|TRBJ2-1
TGTGCCAGCAGCCGTGAGCGGGGGCCTTACAATGAGCAGTTCTTC
CASSRERGPYNEQFF
>-|-|TRBV24-1|TRBJ2-2
TGTGCCACCAGTGACCCCTCAGGGACGGCCGGGGAGCTGTTTTTT
CATSDPSGTAGELFF
>-|-|TRBV7-9|TRBJ2-3
TGTGCCAGCAGCCTCCCAACCCGGACAGCTTCGATAGATACGCAGTACTTT
CASSLPTRTASIDTQYF
>TRBD1|-|TRBV27|TRBJ2-6
TGTGCCAGCAGTCCCAAGACAGGGGGTTTCTCTGGGGCCAACGTCCTGACTTTC
CASSPKTGGFSGANVLTF
>-|-|TRBV28|TRBJ1-2
TGTGCCAGCAGTTTAGCCAGGGCGGAGACTAACTATGGCTACACCTTC
CASSLARAETNYGYTF
>-|-|TRBV11-2|TRBJ2-1
TGCGCCAGCAGCTTAACCACGGGCTTCTACAATGAGCAGTTCTTC
CASSLTTGFYNEQFF
>TRBD1|-|TRBV27|TRBJ2-7
TGTGCCAGCAAAACAGGGGGCCACTACGAGCAGTACTTC
CASKTGGHYEQYF
>-|-|TRBV19|TRBJ1-4
TGTGCCAGTAAAAACAGGGCGACGAATGAAAAACTGTTTTTT
CASKNRATNEKLFF
>TRBD2|-|TRBV4-2|TRBJ2-3
TGTGCCAGCAGCCAAGGAGGAGGGGAGGTTATTCTAGCGGGGGAATCAGATACGCAGTATTTT
CASSQGGGEVILAGESDTQYF
>TRBD2|few|TRBV29-1|TRBJ2-5
TGCAGCGTTGAAGGGACGGGGGGAGAGACCCAGTACTTC
CSVEGTGGETQYF
>-|-|TRBV7-6|TRBJ1-2
TGTGCCAGCAGCTTCGCACAGGATGGGGGCGGCGGTGGCTACACCTTC
CASSFAQDGGGGGYTF
>-|-|TRBV12-3/TRBV12-4|TRBJ2-7
TGTGCCAGCAGGGTAGGGGTTGCAGGGACCTACGAGCAGTACTTC
CASRVGVAGTYEQYF
>-|once|TRBV29-1|TRBJ2-7
TGCAGCGTTGGAAAGGGGGGATACGAGCAGTACTTC
CSVGKGGYEQYF
>-|few|TRBV5-1|TRBJ2-5
TGCGCCAGCAGCTTGGTTGAGCAAGAGACCCAGTACTTC
CASSLVEQETQYF
>-|-|TRBV6-1|TRBJ2-3
TGTGCCAGCAGTGACGCCCTTCCGGATACGCAGTATTTT
CASSDALPDTQYF
>TRBD2|-|TRBV10-3|TRBJ2-1
TGTGCCATCAGCTGCGGTAGCGGGGGTCGGCGGAATGAGCAGTTCTTC
CAISCGSGGRRNEQFF
>-|few|TRBV6-5|TRBJ1-4
TGTGCCAGCAGTTACGGTTTCCCCGCAACTAATGAAAAACTGTTTTTT
CASSYGFPATNEKLFF